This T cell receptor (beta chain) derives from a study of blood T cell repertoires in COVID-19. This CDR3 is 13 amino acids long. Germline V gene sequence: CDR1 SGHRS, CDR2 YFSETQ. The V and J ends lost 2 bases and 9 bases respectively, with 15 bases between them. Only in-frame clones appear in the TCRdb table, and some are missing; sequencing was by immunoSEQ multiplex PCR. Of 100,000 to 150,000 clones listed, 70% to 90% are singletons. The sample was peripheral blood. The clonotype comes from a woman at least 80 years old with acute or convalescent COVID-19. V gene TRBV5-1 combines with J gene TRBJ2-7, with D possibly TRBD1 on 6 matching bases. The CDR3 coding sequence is TGCGCCAGCAGCTTAGATTCACAGGGTACGCAGTACTTC. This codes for CASSLDSQGTQYF. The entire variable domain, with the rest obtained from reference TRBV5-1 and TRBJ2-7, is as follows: KAGVTQTPRYLIKTRGQQVTLSCSPISGHRSVSWYQQTPGQGLQFLFEYFSETQRNKGNFPGRFSGRQFSNSRSEMNVSTLELGDSALYLCASSLDSQGTQYFGPGTRLTVT.